The following is a T cell receptor beta chain sequence with its context. The antigen remains unidentified. RNA was extracted with the RNeasy kit, and a quantity of about 0.45 to 1 ug was reverse transcribed using random hexamers. An immunoSEQ multiplex PCR generated amplified TCR beta CDR3 products spanning 54 Vbeta and 13 Jbeta. One entry per CDR3 protein results from TCRdb running MiXCR on the immunoSEQ multiplex PCR reads. Altogether about 57,000 distinct CDR3 sequences are present, just over 90% being singletons, with the ten largest covering roughly 0.5%. This sample is drawn from a study of CD8 T cells in Susac syndrome. Sequencing of TCR beta was carried out in blood CD8+ and CD4+ T cells. TEMRA cells were FACS-enriched, with CD8+ and CD4+ T cells isolated negatively. Per germline, CDR1 MDHEN and CDR2 SYDVKM. Trimming cost V 6 bases and J 6 bases; bases outside gene matches: 9. CDR3 length: 14 residues.

General observations from the study: The study conceded that relatively few individuals underwent its TCR sequencing and HLA analysis.

The chain is built from TRBV28 and TRBJ1-1, with TRBD1 identical over 8 bases. The origin of this receptor is a human donor with multiple sclerosis. Sequenced material: CD8+ T cells from PBMCs. In DNA, the CDR3 is TGTGCCAGCAGCCCGGGCGGACAGGGCCCTGAAGCTTTCTTT. It is translated as CASSPGGQGPEAFF.